This TCR beta chain emerged from a study of T cell responses to AZD1222 COVID-19 vaccine. The data were produced by immunoSEQ multiplex PCR, yet TCRdb's version contains in-frame clones alone and is incomplete. Here the sample spans over 100,000 clones, about 90% being singletons. Trimming removed 5 bases from V and 6 bases from J, with 22 bases in between. Per the germline V gene, CDR1 is SGHTA and CDR2 is FQGNSA. The CDR3 extends over 16 amino acids. The sample was peripheral blood, taken 28 days after the second AZD1222 dose. This rearrangement joins TRBV7-2 to TRBJ2-5, with D hard to call. This receptor was taken from an adult who received the AZD1222 COVID-19 vaccine. Here the CDR3 reads CASSQWADPSGQTQYF. The CDR3 DNA is TGTGCCAGCAGCCAATGGGCGGACCCCTCCGGACAGACCCAGTACTTC. Drawing the rest from reference TRBV7-2 and TRBJ2-5, the complete variable domain is GAGVSQSPSNKVTEKGKDVELRCDPISGHTALYWYRQSLGQGLEFLIYFQGNSAPDKSGLPSDRFSAERTGGSVSTLTIQRTQQEDSAVYLCASSQWADPSGQTQYFGPGTRLLVL.